This T cell receptor beta chain was captured in a study of cytomegalovirus exposure and HLA in healthy donors. The CDR3 sequence is 17 residues long. Trimming left V 6 bases short and J 0 bases short, with 20 bases between. The germline V gene has CDR1 WSHSY and CDR2 SAAADI. With regard to this clone: Antigen: not known.

Repertoires were generated with immunoSEQ multiplex PCR, while TCRdb's copy carries only in-frame clones and drops some. The data contain about 150,000 clones, 88% of them seen just once; the ten biggest clones take up approximately 3%. General observations from the study: One later analysis, an examination of the 90 to 150 validation repertoires, found that first-cohort TCR clusters tended to co-occur in them. Cytomegalovirus association was listed for approximately 160 TCR beta chains.

The sequencing input was PBMCs. The source of this sequence is a man aged 18 to 29 in good health and CMV-seronegative. The chain is built from TRBV10-2 and TRBJ1-1; a weak D match, TRBD1 (6 bases). The CDR3 region has the DNA TGCGCCAGCAGCTGGACAGACATTTCGTCCATGAACACTGAAGCTTTCTTT. It encodes CASSWTDISSMNTEAFF.